This T cell receptor (beta chain) was found in a study of blood T cell repertoires in COVID-19. Overall study: Samples representing acute and convalescent COVID-19 were sourced from the United States, Italy and Spain. In each case, the material was cDNA or gDNA derived from T cells, B-cell-depleted T cells, or PBMCs.

Trimming cost V 6 bases and J 2 bases, with 14 bases left between them. CDR1 and CDR2 from the germline V gene are MDHEN and SYDVKM. This CDR3 is built from 15 residues. As processed by the authors: The assay estimated nucleated cells by amplifying reference gene primers. The data were produced by immunoSEQ multiplex PCR, yet TCRdb's version contains in-frame clones alone and is incomplete. V and J calls and clone size come straight from that table; D and trimming were deduced from the DNA. The repertoire holds more than 300,000 clones, with around nine tenths as singletons. Participants came from about two dozen US areas, aged about 18 to 95 years.

The chain links TRBV28 to TRBJ2-1; perhaps TRBD2 as D (6 bases). The material sequenced was PBMCs or T cells enriched from blood (not recorded which). This clonotype originated in a woman in her 30s who had recovered from COVID-19. CDR3 bases: TGTGCCAGCAGCCTCGGGAGTATGACCTACAATGAGCAGTTCTTC. Its protein product is CASSLGSMTYNEQFF.